This TCR beta chain was sequenced during a study of blood T cell repertoires in COVID-19. Study details: Acute and convalescent COVID-19 samples came from the United States, Italy and Spain. Nucleic acid was either cDNA or gDNA, and it came from T cells, B-cell-depleted T cells, or PBMCs.

The CDR3 spans 14 residues. Trimming took off 0 bases at V and 2 bases at J, with 10 bases between the two ends. In germline, CDR1 is GTSNPN, CDR2 SVGIG (reference sequence). Original handling: Counts of nucleated cells, estimated from reference gene primer amplification, were obtained. Assay: immunoSEQ multiplex PCR; the TCRdb copy retains only in-frame clones and omits some. For V, J and clone size, that table is used; D and trimming come from the DNA. The repertoire holds 87,000 or so clones, with roughly 80% as singletons. Sequencing input: peripheral blood. The J gene is TRBJ1-2, the V gene TRBV30; D uncertain. This receptor was taken from a woman of 80 years or more with active or convalescent COVID-19. The CDR3 is CAWSVRAGNYGYTF. The CDR3 DNA reads TGTGCCTGGAGTGTTAGGGCGGGAAACTATGGCTACACCTTC.